The 30 T cell receptor beta chains below come from one sample, sequenced in a study of identical twins (dated by TCRdb to about 2016). The method was 5' RACE. The data were produced on an Illumina HiSeq 2000. The public reads were quality trimmed at Q25 with fastp and then assembled into clones with MiXCR by TCRdb, keeping productive beta chains. Entries that share a CDR3 protein sequence are merged under the most common genes and DNA. The sample yields hundreds of thousands of distinct CDR3 sequences; around a sixth were counted once. The ten biggest clones cover under 15% of the sample. These data were likewise used in another study, on T cells expressing NK-cell markers.

The sequencing sample was made of PBMCs. The receptor source for this set is a woman aged 18-29 years in good health.

The sample holds a few counts of this clonotype. The chain combines TRBV7-2 with TRBJ2-7; 9 bases fit TRBD1. The CDR3 contains 17 residues. From germline, CDR1 is SGHTA and CDR2 FQGNSA. J gave up 6 bases and V 1 base, and 13 bases lay outside the gene matches. The CDR3 DNA reads TGTGCCAGCAGCTTAGGGTATGAGGGACAGGGTAAGCGCGAGCAGTACTTC. It translates to CASSLGYEGQGKREQYF. The full variable domain, with the rest looked up from reference TRBV7-2 and TRBJ2-7, is GAGVSQSPSNKVTEKGKDVELRCDPISGHTALYWYRQSLGQGLEFLIYFQGNSAPDKSGLPSDRFSAERTGGSVSTLTIQRTQQEDSAVYLCASSLGYEGQGKREQYFGPGTRLTVT.

The chain couples TRBV5-6 to TRBJ2-1, with 12 bases that match TRBD1. The CDR3 length is 16 residues. CDR1 and CDR2 from the germline V gene are SGHDT and YYEEEE. V lost 4 bases to trimming and J lost 9 bases; unmatched junction nucleotides: 11. CDR3 nucleotide sequence: TGTGCCAGCAGCCTGGAGGGACAGGGGGCCTCGGGTGAGCAGTTCTTC. It codes for CASSLEGQGASGEQFF.

The chain is built from TRBV20-1 and TRBJ1-2; no firm D call. The CDR3 contains 12 residues. The V and J ends lost 1 base and 4 bases respectively, with 7 bases between them. Germline V gives CDR1 DFQATT, CDR2 SNEGSKA (reference sequence). In DNA form, the CDR3 reads TGCAGTGCTAGAGGGGGAATCTATGGCTACACCTTC. Its translation is CSARGGIYGYTF.

This clonotype is a singleton in its sample. The chain couples TRBV3-1 to TRBJ2-4, with 8 bases matching TRBD2. CDR1 and CDR2 (germline): LGHDT, YNNKEL (reference sequence). Trimming removed 1 base from V and 9 bases from J; junction bases left unmatched: 8. The CDR3 runs 15 residues. The CDR3 spells CASSQVPRGVSIQYF. CDR3 DNA sequence: TGTGCCAGCAGCCAAGTTCCGCGGGGGGTCTCCATTCAGTACTTC.

This clonotype has at least ten counts. The rearrangement links TRBV20-1 to TRBJ1-1; no reliable D call. Germline CDR1 DFQATT, CDR2 SNEGSKA (reference sequence). Trimming pared 5 bases from V and 0 bases from J, leaving 4 bases between. The CDR3 is 11 amino acids. The CDR3, as DNA: TGCAGTGCTCCAGTGAACACTGAAGCTTTCTTT. It encodes CSAPVNTEAFF.

This clonotype was picked up many times. The chain uses TRBV12-3 or TRBV12-4 and TRBJ1-2, with D unclear. Trimming pared 4 bases from V and 3 bases from J, leaving 15 bases between. The CDR3 has 15 residues. The CDR3 protein is CASSSSPLPHYGYTF. The CDR3 nucleotides are TGTGCCAGCAGTTCGTCCCCTTTGCCACACTATGGCTACACCTTC.

This clonotype was seen a few times. The chain has TRBV5-6 and TRBJ2-5; no clear D. CDR3 length: 14 amino acids. The germline CDR1 and CDR2 sequences are SGHDT and YYEEEE. Trimming shortened V by 0 bases and J by 4 bases, and 10 bases separated the two germline ends. CDR3 coding DNA: TGTGCCAGCAGCTTGGGACATCCCCCAGAGACCCAGTACTTC. Encoded protein: CASSLGHPPETQYF.

This clonotype has more than one count but fewer than ten. V and J are TRBV7-9 and TRBJ1-2, with D unresolved. Germline CDR1 is SEHNR and CDR2 is FQNEAQ (reference sequence). The CDR3 sequence is 12 residues long. The germline V and J ends were trimmed by 8 bases and 4 bases, with 11 bases remaining between them. The CDR3 sequence is CASSQNLYGYTF. CDR3 in DNA: TGTGCCAGCTCCCAGAACCTCTATGGCTACACCTTC.

This chain connects TRBV6-5 to TRBJ1-1; 9 bases fit TRBD1. CDR1 MNHEY and CDR2 SVGAGI come from the germline V gene. J was trimmed by 2 bases and V by 5 bases; bases with no gene match: 3. This CDR3 comprises 14 residues. The CDR3, as DNA: TGTGCCAGCAGTAACAGGGGGCGAAACACTGAAGCTTTCTTT. It specifies CASSNRGRNTEAFF.

This clonotype appeared many times. The genes are TRBV5-1 and TRBJ2-3; 12 nucleotides align to TRBD2. V was clipped by 1 base and J by 6 bases; unmatched bases: 6. In germline, CDR1 is SGHRS, CDR2 YFSETQ. This CDR3 is 16 amino acids long. In nucleotides, the CDR3 is TGCGCCAGCAGCTTGACGGCTAGCGGGGGGGCGGATACGCAGTATTTT. Residues: CASSLTASGGADTQYF. Variable domain in full (rest from reference TRBV5-1 and TRBJ2-3): KAGVTQTPRYLIKTRGQQVTLSCSPISGHRSVSWYQQTPGQGLQFLFEYFSETQRNKGNFPGRFSGRQFSNSRSEMNVSTLELGDSALYLCASSLTASGGADTQYFGPGTRLTVL.

This clonotype has only a few counts. The J gene is TRBJ2-1, the V gene TRBV6-5; 10 bases map to TRBD2. The CDR3 spans 17 residues. In germline, CDR1 is MNHEY, CDR2 SVGAGI. V dropped 4 bases and J dropped 4; count of bases not matched to a gene: 10. CDR3 DNA: TGTGCCAGCAGTTCCCACCCCGGGACTAGCGCTTACAATGAGCAGTTCTTC. It encodes CASSSHPGTSAYNEQFF.

The genes are TRBV2 and TRBJ2-1; 12 nucleotides match TRBD2. V gave up 6 bases and J gave up 8 bases; unmatched junction bases: 5. Germline V gene lookup returns CDR1 SNHLY and CDR2 FYNNEI. CDR3 length: 14 amino acids. The chain's CDR3 is CASSKTSGRYEQFF. The CDR3, as DNA: TGTGCCAGCAGCAAGACTAGCGGGAGATATGAGCAGTTCTTC.

This clonotype was counted a few times. The CDR3, as DNA: TGTGCCAGCGGAGGGCGGACCCAGTACTTC. Its translation is CASGGRTQYF. This chain uses TRBV5-6 with TRBJ2-5; maybe TRBD2 (6 bases). V shed 7 bases and J shed 7 bases, with 8 bases lying between them. The CDR3 extends over 10 amino acids. The germline V gene has CDR1 SGHDT and CDR2 YYEEEE.

Regarding this clonotype: This sequence may be a read error, since a much larger clone differs from it by one base. The chain uses TRBV7-2 and TRBJ2-3, with 14 bases fitting TRBD2. This CDR3 contains 16 residues. Germline V CDR1 and CDR2: SGHTA, FQGNSA. CDR3 sequence reads: CASSRLAGGSTDAQYF. CDR3 DNA: TGTGCCAGCAGCCGACTAGCGGGAGGGAGCACAGATGCGCAGTATTTT.

The chain joins TRBV20-1 to TRBJ2-3, with D tentatively TRBD1 (5 bases). This CDR3 is built from 15 residues. Germline V gives CDR1 DFQATT, CDR2 SNEGSKA (reference sequence). V gave up 6 bases and J gave up 7 bases, with 23 bases separating them. The CDR3 region is CSAPSRHDSANTQYF. The CDR3 DNA follows: TGCAGTGCCCCCAGTCGTCACGACAGTGCCAATACGCAGTATTTT.

The chain links TRBV20-1 to TRBJ2-5, with TRBD2 identical over 10 bases. CDR1 is DFQATT and CDR2 is SNEGSKA in the germline V gene (reference sequence). The CDR3 sequence is 16 residues long. The V segment lost 2 bases and the J segment 2 bases; nucleotides outside the gene matches: 8. In DNA form, the CDR3 reads TGCAGTGCTAGAATCAATAGCGGGGGGCAACAAGAGACCCAGTACTTC. Translated, it gives CSARINSGGQQETQYF.

The chain carries TRBV7-9 and TRBJ1-2; possible D gene TRBD1, 5 bases. The CDR3 runs to 13 residues. Germline V gene sequence: CDR1 SEHNR, CDR2 FQNEAQ (reference sequence). The ends were cut back, 1 base at V and 4 bases at J, with 7 bases in the middle. The chain's CDR3 is CASSLGDGYGYTF. The CDR3 DNA follows: TGTGCCAGCAGCTTAGGGGACGGCTATGGCTACACCTTC.

This clonotype was found a few times. The CDR3 loop reads CSARAPLNSGQQFF. The CDR3 DNA is TGCAGTGCTAGAGCGCCCCTGAATAGCGGTCAGCAGTTCTTC. V and J are TRBV20-1 and TRBJ2-1, with D possibly matching TRBD2 (6 bases). The V end was cut by 1 base, the J end by 11 bases, with 18 bases between. The CDR3 has 14 amino acids. Germline V gene sequence: CDR1 DFQATT, CDR2 SNEGSKA (reference sequence).

This clonotype was seen a handful of times. This chain connects TRBV7-2 to TRBJ2-5; 7 bases are shared with TRBD2. V was pared by 2 bases and J by 1 base, with 7 bases of the junction left unmatched. This CDR3 is built from 16 residues. CDR1 and CDR2 (germline): SGHTA, FQGNSA. CDR3 sequence: CASSLFVAGGQETQYF. CDR3 bases: TGTGCCAGCAGCTTATTTGTAGCGGGTGGCCAAGAGACCCAGTACTTC.

The rearrangement uses TRBV7-9 and TRBJ2-6, with D possibly matching TRBD1 (6 bases). The length of the CDR3 is 17 residues. The ends were cut back, 5 bases at V and 0 bases at J, with 14 bases in the middle. Per the germline V gene, CDR1 is SEHNR and CDR2 is FQNEAQ (reference sequence). CDR3: CASSKRDTYSGANVLTF. The DNA for the CDR3 is TGTGCCAGCAGCAAGAGGGACACTTACTCTGGGGCCAACGTCCTGACTTTC.

The CDR3 here is CASSTGTSQGDTQYF. For the CDR3, the DNA is TGTGCCAGCAGTACAGGGACTAGCCAGGGAGATACGCAGTATTTT. The chain recombines TRBV27 with TRBJ2-3; 9 bases map to TRBD2. V dropped 5 bases and J dropped 5; count of bases not matched to a gene: 8. Per germline, CDR1 MNHEY and CDR2 SMNVEV (reference sequence). CDR3 length: 15 residues.

This clonotype came up a few times. The V call is TRBV20-1, the J call TRBJ2-1, with 8 bases matching TRBD2. The length of the CDR3 is 15 residues. Trimming at V came to 6 bases and at J to 7 bases, leaving 14 bases not matched to a gene. The germline V gene has CDR1 DFQATT and CDR2 SNEGSKA (reference sequence). The CDR3 nucleotides read TGCAGTGCCATGGGACGGGAGGGGTCTCGGAATGAGCAGTTCTTC. This gives the protein CSAMGREGSRNEQFF.

This chain uses TRBV29-1 with TRBJ1-1, with D possibly TRBD1 on 5 matching bases. The CDR3 runs 14 residues. Germline CDR1 and CDR2: SQVTM and ANQGSEA. V was cut by 7 bases and J by 2 bases, with 17 bases left in between. The CDR3, as DNA: TGCAGCGGTGGTCTTCCGGGGCCAAACACTGAAGCTTTCTTT. Protein sequence: CSGGLPGPNTEAFF.

This chain joins TRBV29-1 and TRBJ2-3; TRBD1 agrees at 10 bases. The CDR3 loop spans 12 amino acids. CDR1 SQVTM and CDR2 ANQGSEA come from the germline V gene. With V trimmed by 7 bases and J by 2 bases, 0 bases remained unmatched. The CDR3 loop is CSGQGATDTQYF. The CDR3 DNA follows: TGCAGCGGACAGGGGGCCACAGATACGCAGTATTTT.

The chain carries TRBV11-2 and TRBJ2-1; the D gene is possibly TRBD2 (5 bases). The CDR3 has 16 amino acids. V was clipped by 0 bases and J by 0 bases, with 9 bases between them. Germline assignment: CDR1 SGHAT and CDR2 FQNNGV. CDR3 loop: CASSLDIGGSYNEQFF. The DNA for the CDR3 is TGTGCCAGCAGCTTAGATATAGGAGGCTCCTACAATGAGCAGTTCTTC.

There are a few counts of this clonotype. This sequence joins TRBV12-3 or TRBV12-4 and TRBJ1-1; D gene ambiguous. Trimming took 3 bases from V and 5 from J, leaving 13 bases between them. The CDR3 loop spans 14 amino acids. In DNA, the CDR3 is TGTGCCAGCAGTTTCCGGGCCCCCGGGACTGAAGCTTTCTTT. This gives the protein CASSFRAPGTEAFF.

The V and J genes are TRBV10-3 and TRBJ2-7, with D hard to call. This CDR3 has 11 amino acids. Looked up from germline, CDR1 is ENHRY and CDR2 is SYGVKD. Trimming cost V 2 bases and J 7 bases, with 6 bases left between them. This CDR3 is CAISEKWEQYF. Written as DNA, the CDR3 is TGTGCCATCAGTGAGAAGTGGGAGCAGTACTTC.

This clonotype has just a few counts. The chain couples TRBV9 to TRBJ2-3; D possibly uses TRBD1 or TRBD2 (6 bases each). Deletions cut 0 bases from V and 6 bases from J, with 17 bases between. Germline-derived CDR1 and CDR2 are SGDLS and YYNGEE. The CDR3 covers 16 residues. The DNA for the CDR3 is TGTGCCAGCAGCGTAGCCGCGGGGCCTACAGGGGATACGCAGTATTTT. This codes for CASSVAAGPTGDTQYF.

This clonotype was counted between two and nine times. This rearrangement joins TRBV5-1 to TRBJ2-2; 10 nucleotides agree with TRBD2. CDR1 SGHRS and CDR2 YFSETQ come from the germline V gene. V was pared by 3 bases and J by 2 bases, with 4 bases of the junction left unmatched. This CDR3 has 16 residues. This chain's CDR3 is CASSSGTSVNTGELFF. The DNA of the CDR3 is TGCGCCAGCAGCTCCGGGACTAGCGTCAACACCGGGGAGCTGTTTTTT.

There are many counts of this clonotype. In DNA form, the CDR3 reads TGTGCCAGCAGTCCCCGACTAGCGGGAGCGAAAGATACGCAGTATTTT. Translation gives CASSPRLAGAKDTQYF. The chain carries TRBV12-3 or TRBV12-4 and TRBJ2-3; 12 bases are a match to TRBD2. The CDR3 length is 16 residues. V lost 5 bases and J lost 5; bases outside the gene matches: 8.